This is a list of T cell receptor beta chains from one sample in a study of T cell responses to AZD1222 COVID-19 vaccine. The table came from immunoSEQ multiplex PCR; TCRdb's copy has only in-frame clones and leaves some out. The repertoire includes more than 250,000 clones, 90% to 95% of them detected once, and less than 0.65% sits in the top ten. This sample comprised peripheral blood, obtained on day 0 of AZD1222 vaccination. The receptors come from an adult in good health. Both conserved end residues are part of each CDR3. The D gene is left open where the match is weak. Clone size is stated in some rows and not others, as once, few, many or a class when expanded.

V gene,CDR3 length,D gene,clone size,J gene,CDR3 protein,CDR3 DNA
TRBV28,14,TRBD2,once,TRBJ2-2,CASSLAGNTGELFF,TGTGCCAGCAGTCTAGCGGGAAACACCGGGGAGCTGTTTTTT
TRBV4-2,12,.,once,TRBJ2-3,CASSQDRGTQYF,TGTGCCAGCAGCCAAGATAGAGGGACGCAGTATTTT
TRBV5-6,17,TRBD2,.,TRBJ2-1,CASSPDAGGGLVNEQFF,TGTGCCAGCAGCCCGGACGCCGGCGGGGGGCTTGTGAATGAGCAGTTCTTC
TRBV28,13,.,.,TRBJ1-5,CASSLGRAQPQHF,TGTGCCAGCAGTTTAGGGCGGGCACAGCCCCAGCATTTT
TRBV19,14,.,.,TRBJ2-7,CASSPDTGRSEQYF,TGTGCCAGTAGTCCCGACACAGGGAGGTCCGAGCAGTACTTC
TRBV2,15,TRBD2,.,TRBJ2-3,CASSGTRGATDTQYF,TGTGCCAGCAGTGGGACTAGAGGGGCGACAGATACGCAGTATTTT
TRBV30,13,TRBD1,.,TRBJ1-2,CAWSATGAEGYTF,TGTGCCTGGAGTGCCACAGGGGCGGAAGGCTACACCTTC
TRBV3-1/TRBV3-2,11,.,.,TRBJ2-4,CASSQDTGPHF,TGTGCCAGCAGCCAAGATACAGGGCCGCACTTC
TRBV5-1,16,TRBD2,.,TRBJ2-7,CASSFGTSGSGHEQYF,TGCGCCAGCAGCTTCGGGACTAGCGGGAGCGGACACGAGCAGTACTTC
TRBV3-1/TRBV3-2,14,.,.,TRBJ2-3,CASSQEGGWDTQYF,TGTGCCAGCAGCCAAGAGGGGGGCTGGGATACGCAGTATTTT
TRBV18,15,.,.,TRBJ1-1,CASSRGPLPNTEAFF,TGTGCCAGCTCTCGGGGCCCACTACCCAACACTGAAGCTTTCTTT
TRBV2,13,.,.,TRBJ1-1,CASSEGENTEAFF,TGTGCCAGCAGTGAGGGGGAGAACACTGAAGCTTTCTTT
TRBV10-2,14,TRBD1,.,TRBJ1-2,CASNPGQGISGYTF,TGCGCCAGCAACCCTGGACAGGGAATTTCTGGCTACACCTTC
TRBV5-1,14,.,once,TRBJ1-5,CASSLGPGGQPQHF,TGCGCCAGCAGCTTGGGGCCCGGGGGTCAGCCCCAGCATTTT
TRBV28,14,TRBD2,.,TRBJ2-7,CASKIREGGHEQYF,TGTGCCAGCAAGATTCGGGAGGGCGGCCACGAGCAGTACTTC
TRBV28,14,.,.,TRBJ1-1,CASRLQQGGTEAFF,TGTGCCAGCAGGCTACAACAGGGCGGCACTGAAGCTTTCTTT
TRBV24-1,14,.,.,TRBJ2-7,CATSGKRATYEQYF,TGTGCCACCAGTGGAAAGCGGGCCACCTACGAGCAGTACTTC
TRBV3-1/TRBV3-2,15,.,.,TRBJ1-5,CASSHTGTPNQPQHF,TGTGCCAGCAGCCACACCGGGACTCCGAATCAGCCCCAGCATTTT
TRBV6-6,14,.,.,TRBJ2-1,CASSPAHSYNEQFF,TGTGCCAGCAGTCCCGCCCACTCCTACAATGAGCAGTTCTTC
TRBV3-1/TRBV3-2,13,.,.,TRBJ1-1,CASSPRQNTEAFF,TGTGCCAGCAGCCCCCGACAGAACACTGAAGCTTTCTTT
TRBV4-1,13,.,.,TRBJ2-2,CASSPRPSGELFF,TGCGCCAGCAGCCCCCGACCGTCCGGGGAGCTGTTTTTT
TRBV5-1,13,TRBD1,.,TRBJ1-2,CASSLEGQGGYTF,TGCGCCAGCAGCTTGGAGGGACAGGGAGGCTACACCTTC
TRBV12-3/TRBV12-4,12,.,.,TRBJ1-3,CASSFIGNTIYF,TGTGCCAGCAGTTTTATAGGAAACACCATATATTTT
TRBV18,14,.,.,TRBJ1-1,CASSPAGMNTEAFF,TGTGCCAGCTCACCAGCGGGCATGAACACTGAAGCTTTCTTT
TRBV5-6,16,.,.,TRBJ2-5,CASSTYTDYPGETQYF,TGTGCCAGCAGCACCTACACCGACTACCCCGGGGAGACCCAGTACTTC
TRBV6-2/TRBV6-3,15,TRBD2,.,TRBJ2-1,CASSPSGRGYNEQFF,TGTGCCAGCAGTCCAAGCGGGAGAGGTTACAATGAGCAGTTCTTC
TRBV14,17,TRBD2,.,TRBJ2-1,CASSPGRWTSGYNEQFF,TGTGCCAGCAGCCCCGGTCGGTGGACTAGCGGTTACAATGAGCAGTTCTTC
TRBV5-1,14,TRBD1,.,TRBJ1-4,CASNPTGAGEKLFF,TGCGCCAGCAACCCGACAGGGGCAGGTGAAAAACTGTTTTTT
TRBV27,14,.,.,TRBJ2-1,CASSLSSVYNEQFF,TGTGCCAGCAGTTTATCCAGCGTATACAATGAGCAGTTCTTC
TRBV6-5,13,TRBD1,.,TRBJ1-1,CASSIYPGGEAFF,TGTGCCAGCAGTATTTACCCAGGGGGGGAAGCTTTCTTT
TRBV5-6,14,.,.,TRBJ1-3,CASSFGGSGNTIYF,TGTGCCAGCAGCTTCGGAGGGAGTGGAAACACCATATATTTT
TRBV2,14,.,.,TRBJ1-5,CASSIQGGNQPQHF,TGTGCCAGCAGTATACAGGGCGGCAATCAGCCCCAGCATTTT
TRBV20-1,11,.,once,TRBJ1-1,CSAKPGTEAFF,TGCAGTGCTAAACCGGGAACTGAAGCTTTCTTT
TRBV11-2,12,.,.,TRBJ2-1,CASSPNVVEQFF,TGTGCCAGCAGCCCGAACGTGGTTGAGCAGTTCTTC
TRBV5-4,19,TRBD2,.,TRBJ2-3,CASSLLRGRLAGLGDTQYF,TGTGCCAGCAGCTTGCTTAGGGGGCGGCTAGCGGGATTGGGAGATACGCAGTATTTT
TRBV7-2,13,TRBD2,.,TRBJ2-1,CASSFQRGNEQFF,TGTGCCAGCAGCTTCCAGCGGGGCAATGAGCAGTTCTTC
TRBV28,14,.,.,TRBJ2-7,CASRTDGSSYEQYF,TGTGCCAGCCGAACGGACGGCAGCTCCTACGAGCAGTACTTC
TRBV10-1,15,TRBD1,.,TRBJ2-2,CASSRDRLYTGELFF,TGCGCCAGCAGTCGGGACAGACTATACACCGGGGAGCTGTTTTTT
TRBV5-1,16,TRBD2,few,TRBJ2-2,CASRRTGGPNTGELFF,TGCGCCAGCAGGCGGACGGGAGGCCCGAACACCGGGGAGCTGTTTTTT
TRBV29-1,14,.,.,TRBJ2-5,CSVEGQVRVGTQYF,TGCAGCGTTGAAGGACAGGTCCGAGTCGGGACCCAGTACTTC
TRBV7-9,17,TRBD2,.,TRBJ2-7,CASSFRISGLAQYEQYF,TGTGCCAGCAGCTTTCGGATTTCGGGACTAGCCCAGTACGAGCAGTACTTC
TRBV3-1/TRBV3-2,15,.,.,TRBJ1-4,CASSHSGSTNEKLFF,TGTGCCAGCAGCCATTCTGGCTCGACTAATGAAAAACTGTTTTTT
TRBV7-8,18,TRBD1,once,TRBJ2-6,CASSLGGTGPFGANVLTF,TGTGCCAGCAGCTTAGGAGGGACAGGGCCCTTTGGGGCCAACGTCCTGACTTTC
TRBV19,13,.,.,TRBJ1-2,CASSDHSDYGYTF,TGTGCCAGTAGTGACCACTCTGACTATGGCTACACCTTC
TRBV1,13,.,.,TRBJ2-5,CTSSHLGRETQYF,TGCACCAGCAGCCATTTAGGTCGGGAGACCCAGTACTTC
TRBV11-1,15,TRBD1,.,TRBJ1-1,CASSLRRGRNTEAFF,TGTGCCAGCAGCTTAAGAAGGGGGCGAAACACTGAAGCTTTCTTT
TRBV3-1/TRBV3-2,16,TRBD2,.,TRBJ2-3,CASSLSSGGATDTQYF,TGTGCCAGCAGCCTCAGCAGCGGGGGGGCAACAGATACGCAGTATTTT
TRBV28,13,.,.,TRBJ2-5,CASSYNFQETQYF,TGTGCCAGCAGCTACAACTTCCAAGAGACCCAGTACTTC
TRBV19,17,TRBD1,few,TRBJ1-1,CASSPLGQHRMNTEAFF,TGTGCCAGTAGCCCCCTGGGACAGCACCGCATGAACACTGAAGCTTTCTTT
TRBV5-4,14,.,.,TRBJ2-7,CASSRPGRQDEQYF,TGTGCCAGCAGCCGCCCGGGAAGGCAGGACGAGCAGTACTTC
TRBV7-8,15,.,.,TRBJ2-2,CASSLRGPDTGELFF,TGTGCCAGCAGCTTAAGAGGGCCCGACACCGGGGAGCTGTTTTTT
TRBV5-6,16,.,.,TRBJ2-7,CASSLGPPDGSYEQYF,TGTGCCAGCAGCTTGGGCCCCCCGGACGGCTCCTACGAGCAGTACTTC
TRBV3-1/TRBV3-2,13,TRBD2,.,TRBJ2-2,CASSRGGAGELFF,TGTGCCAGCAGCCGCGGGGGGGCCGGGGAGCTGTTTTTT
TRBV28,16,TRBD1,few,TRBJ1-5,CASLGGQAIFNQPQHF,TGTGCCAGCCTCGGGGGACAGGCGATATTCAATCAGCCCCAGCATTTT
TRBV7-9,16,.,.,TRBJ1-6,CASSLGVGRNNSPLHF,TGTGCCAGCAGCCTCGGGGTGGGACGGAATAATTCACCCCTCCACTTT